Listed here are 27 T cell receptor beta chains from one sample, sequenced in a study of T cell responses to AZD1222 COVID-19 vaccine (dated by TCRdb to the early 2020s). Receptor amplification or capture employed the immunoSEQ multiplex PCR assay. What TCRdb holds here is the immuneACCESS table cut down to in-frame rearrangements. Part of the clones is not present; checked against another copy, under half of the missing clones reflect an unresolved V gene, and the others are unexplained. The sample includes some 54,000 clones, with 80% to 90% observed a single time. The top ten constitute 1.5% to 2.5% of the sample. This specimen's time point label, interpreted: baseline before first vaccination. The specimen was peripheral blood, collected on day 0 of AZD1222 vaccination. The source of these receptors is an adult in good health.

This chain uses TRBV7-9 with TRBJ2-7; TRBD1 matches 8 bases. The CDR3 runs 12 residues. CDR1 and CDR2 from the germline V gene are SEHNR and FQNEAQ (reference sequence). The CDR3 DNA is TGTGCCAGCAGTCAATCAACGGGACAGGTGTTTGTC. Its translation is CASSQSTGQVFV.

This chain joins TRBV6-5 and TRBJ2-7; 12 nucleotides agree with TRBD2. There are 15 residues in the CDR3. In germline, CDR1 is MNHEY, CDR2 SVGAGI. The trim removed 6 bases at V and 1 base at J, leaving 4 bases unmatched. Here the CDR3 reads CASRRGTSGSYEQYF. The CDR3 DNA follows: TGTGCCAGCAGAAGGGGGACTAGCGGGTCCTACGAGCAGTACTTC.

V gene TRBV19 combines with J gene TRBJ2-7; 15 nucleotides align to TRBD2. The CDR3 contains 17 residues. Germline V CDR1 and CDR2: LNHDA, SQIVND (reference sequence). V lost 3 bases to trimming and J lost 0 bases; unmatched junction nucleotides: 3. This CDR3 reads CASSIGTSGRSSYEQYF. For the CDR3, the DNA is TGTGCCAGTAGTATCGGGACTAGCGGGAGGTCCTCCTACGAGCAGTACTTC.

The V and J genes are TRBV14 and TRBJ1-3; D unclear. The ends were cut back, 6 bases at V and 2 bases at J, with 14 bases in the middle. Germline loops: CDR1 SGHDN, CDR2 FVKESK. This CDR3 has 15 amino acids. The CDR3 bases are TGTGCCAGCAGTCCCCGGGTAGTGCCTGGAAACACCATATATTTT. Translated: CASSPRVVPGNTIYF.

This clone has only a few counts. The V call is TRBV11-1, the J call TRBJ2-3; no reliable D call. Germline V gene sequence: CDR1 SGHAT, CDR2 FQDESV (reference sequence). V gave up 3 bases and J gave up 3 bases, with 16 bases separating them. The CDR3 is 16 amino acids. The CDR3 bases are TGTGCCAGCAGCTTCTCCGGACGGGCTAGGACAGATACGCAGTATTTT. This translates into CASSFSGRARTDTQYF.

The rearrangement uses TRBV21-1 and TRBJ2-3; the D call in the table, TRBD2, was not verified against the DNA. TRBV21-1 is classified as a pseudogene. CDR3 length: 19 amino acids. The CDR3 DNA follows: TGTGCCAGCAGCACCCCCCGGGCTAGCGGGAGGCGGGGCACAGATACGCAGTATTTT. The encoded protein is CASSTPRASGRRGTDTQYF.

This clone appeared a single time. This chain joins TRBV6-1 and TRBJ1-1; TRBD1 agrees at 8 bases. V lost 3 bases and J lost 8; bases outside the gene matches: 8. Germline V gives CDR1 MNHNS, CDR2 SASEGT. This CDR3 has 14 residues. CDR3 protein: CASSDRGRFDEAFF. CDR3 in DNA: TGTGCCAGCAGTGACAGGGGGCGGTTCGACGAAGCTTTCTTT.

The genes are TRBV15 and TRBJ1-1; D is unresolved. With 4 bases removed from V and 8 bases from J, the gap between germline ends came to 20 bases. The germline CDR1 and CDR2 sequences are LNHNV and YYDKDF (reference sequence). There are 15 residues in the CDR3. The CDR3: CATSTRVGEWLEAFF. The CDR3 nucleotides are TGTGCCACCAGCACCCGCGTGGGAGAATGGCTGGAAGCTTTCTTT.

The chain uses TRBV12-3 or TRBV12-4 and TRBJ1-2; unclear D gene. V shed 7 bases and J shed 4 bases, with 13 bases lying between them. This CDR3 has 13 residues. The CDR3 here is CASTDGTVYGYTF. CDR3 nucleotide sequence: TGTGCCAGCACCGACGGCACTGTCTATGGCTACACCTTC.

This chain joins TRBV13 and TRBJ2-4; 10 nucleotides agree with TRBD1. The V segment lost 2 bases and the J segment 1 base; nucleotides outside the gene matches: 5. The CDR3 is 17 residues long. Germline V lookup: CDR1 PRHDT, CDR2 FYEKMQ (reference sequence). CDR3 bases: TGTGCCAGCAGCTTAACTGCGGGACAGGGGGCCAAAAACATTCAGTACTTC. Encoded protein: CASSLTAGQGAKNIQYF.

The CDR3 here is CATSKGLSYEQYF. The CDR3 DNA reads TGTGCCACCAGCAAGGGGCTATCCTACGAGCAGTACTTC. V usage is TRBV19 and J usage is TRBJ2-7; TRBD1 might be the D (5 bases). With 10 bases removed from V and 1 base from J, the gap between germline ends came to 14 bases. This CDR3 has 13 amino acids. Germline CDR1 is LNHDA and CDR2 is SQIVND (reference sequence).

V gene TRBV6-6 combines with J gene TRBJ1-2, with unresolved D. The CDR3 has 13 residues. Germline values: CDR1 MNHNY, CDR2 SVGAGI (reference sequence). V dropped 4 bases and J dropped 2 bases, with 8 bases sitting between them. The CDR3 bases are TGTGCCAGCAGTTGGGGATTGAACTATGGCTACACCTTC. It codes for CASSWGLNYGYTF.

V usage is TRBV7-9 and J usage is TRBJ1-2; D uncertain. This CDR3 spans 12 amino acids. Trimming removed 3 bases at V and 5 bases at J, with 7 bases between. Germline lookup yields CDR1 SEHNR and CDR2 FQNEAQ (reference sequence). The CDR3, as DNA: TGTGCCAGCAGCTTGGAAAATTATGGCTACACCTTC. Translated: CASSLENYGYTF.

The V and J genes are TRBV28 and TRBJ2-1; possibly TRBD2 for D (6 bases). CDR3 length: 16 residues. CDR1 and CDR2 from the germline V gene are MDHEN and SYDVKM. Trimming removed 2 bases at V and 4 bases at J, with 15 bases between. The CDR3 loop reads CASSLVASSGYNEQFF. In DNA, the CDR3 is TGTGCCAGCAGTTTAGTTGCCTCGAGCGGGTACAATGAGCAGTTCTTC.

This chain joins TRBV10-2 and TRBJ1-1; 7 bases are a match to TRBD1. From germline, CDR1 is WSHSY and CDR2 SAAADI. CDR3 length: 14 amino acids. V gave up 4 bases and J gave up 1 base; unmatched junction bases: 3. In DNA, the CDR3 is TGCGCCAGCAGTGCCCGACAGGGGAACACTGAAGCTTTCTTT. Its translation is CASSARQGNTEAFF.

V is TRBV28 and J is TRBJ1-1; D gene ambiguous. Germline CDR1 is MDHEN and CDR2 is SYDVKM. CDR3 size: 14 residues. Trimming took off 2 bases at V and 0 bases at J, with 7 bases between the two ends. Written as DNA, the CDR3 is TGTGCCAGCAGTTTAATGACGGTGAACACTGAAGCTTTCTTT. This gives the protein CASSLMTVNTEAFF. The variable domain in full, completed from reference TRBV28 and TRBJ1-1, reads DVKVTQSSRYLVKRTGEKVFLECVQDMDHENMFWYRQDPGLGLRLIYFSYDVKMKEKGDIPEGYSVSREKKERFSLILESASTNQTSMYLCASSLMTVNTEAFFGQGTRLTVV.

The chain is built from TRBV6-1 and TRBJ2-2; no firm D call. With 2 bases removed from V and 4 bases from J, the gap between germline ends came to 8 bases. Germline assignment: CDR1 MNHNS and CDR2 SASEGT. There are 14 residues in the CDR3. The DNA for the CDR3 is TGTGCCAGCAGTGAACACAGTATCACCGGGGAGCTGTTTTTT. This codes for CASSEHSITGELFF.

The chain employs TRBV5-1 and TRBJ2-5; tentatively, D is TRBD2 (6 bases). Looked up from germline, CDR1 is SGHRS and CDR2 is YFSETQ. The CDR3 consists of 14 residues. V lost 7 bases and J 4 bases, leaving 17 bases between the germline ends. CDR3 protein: CASSVGSFGETQYF. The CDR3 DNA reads TGCGCCAGCTCTGTCGGGAGCTTTGGAGAGACCCAGTACTTC.

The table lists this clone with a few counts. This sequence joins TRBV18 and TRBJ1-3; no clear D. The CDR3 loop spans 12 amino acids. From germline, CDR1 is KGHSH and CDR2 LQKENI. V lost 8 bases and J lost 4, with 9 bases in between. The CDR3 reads CASGERGNTIYF. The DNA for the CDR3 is TGTGCCAGCGGAGAGAGGGGAAACACCATATATTTT.

The DNA for the CDR3 is TGTGCCAGCAGTTTGCGGCTAGCGGGCACCAATGAGCAGTTCTTC. This codes for CASSLRLAGTNEQFF. The chain joins TRBV28 to TRBJ2-1; 8 bases map to TRBD2. Trimming cost V 3 bases and J 6 bases; bases outside gene matches: 7. Germline V gene data show CDR1 as MDHEN and CDR2 as SYDVKM. The CDR3 sequence is 15 residues long. Full variable domain (remainder filled in from reference TRBV28 and TRBJ2-1): DVKVTQSSRYLVKRTGEKVFLECVQDMDHENMFWYRQDPGLGLRLIYFSYDVKMKEKGDIPEGYSVSREKKERFSLILESASTNQTSMYLCASSLRLAGTNEQFFGPGTRLTVL.

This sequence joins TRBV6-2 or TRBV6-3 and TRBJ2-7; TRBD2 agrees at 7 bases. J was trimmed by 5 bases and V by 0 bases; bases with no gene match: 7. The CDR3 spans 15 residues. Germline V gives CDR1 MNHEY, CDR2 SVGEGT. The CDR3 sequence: CASSYSGGRANEQYF. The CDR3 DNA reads TGTGCCAGCAGTTACTCGGGCGGGAGAGCGAACGAGCAGTACTTC.

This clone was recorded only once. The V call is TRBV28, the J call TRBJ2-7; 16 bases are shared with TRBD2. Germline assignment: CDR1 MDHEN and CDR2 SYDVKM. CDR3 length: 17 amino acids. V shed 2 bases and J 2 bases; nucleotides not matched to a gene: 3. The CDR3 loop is CASSLAGLAGGTYEQYF. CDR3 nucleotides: TGTGCCAGCAGTTTAGCGGGACTAGCGGGAGGGACCTACGAGCAGTACTTC. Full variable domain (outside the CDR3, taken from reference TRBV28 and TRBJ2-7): DVKVTQSSRYLVKRTGEKVFLECVQDMDHENMFWYRQDPGLGLRLIYFSYDVKMKEKGDIPEGYSVSREKKERFSLILESASTNQTSMYLCASSLAGLAGGTYEQYFGPGTRLTVT.

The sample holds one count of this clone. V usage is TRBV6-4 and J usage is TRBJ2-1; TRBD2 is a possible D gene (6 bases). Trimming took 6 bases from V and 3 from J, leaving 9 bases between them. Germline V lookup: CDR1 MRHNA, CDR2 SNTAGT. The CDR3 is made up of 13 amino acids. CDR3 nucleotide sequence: TGTGCCAGCAGCCGGGACTTCTACAATGAGCAGTTCTTC. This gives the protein CASSRDFYNEQFF.

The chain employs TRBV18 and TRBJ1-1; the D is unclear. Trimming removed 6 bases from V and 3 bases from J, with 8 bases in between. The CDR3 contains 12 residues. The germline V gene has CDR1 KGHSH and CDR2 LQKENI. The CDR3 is CASSGRDTEAFF. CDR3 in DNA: TGTGCCAGCTCCGGTCGGGACACTGAAGCTTTCTTT. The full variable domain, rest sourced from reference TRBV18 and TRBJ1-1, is NAGVMQNPRHLVRRRGQEARLRCSPMKGHSHVYWYRQLPEEGLKFMVYLQKENIIDESGMPKERFSAEFPKEGPSILRIQQVVRGDSAAYFCASSGRDTEAFFGQGTRLTVV.

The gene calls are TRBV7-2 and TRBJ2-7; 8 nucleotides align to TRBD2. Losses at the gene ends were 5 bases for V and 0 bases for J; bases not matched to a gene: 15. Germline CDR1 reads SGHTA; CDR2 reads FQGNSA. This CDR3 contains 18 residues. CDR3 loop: CASSRARNSGVSSYEQYF. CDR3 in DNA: TGTGCCAGCAGCCGCGCCCGAAATAGCGGGGTAAGCTCCTACGAGCAGTACTTC.

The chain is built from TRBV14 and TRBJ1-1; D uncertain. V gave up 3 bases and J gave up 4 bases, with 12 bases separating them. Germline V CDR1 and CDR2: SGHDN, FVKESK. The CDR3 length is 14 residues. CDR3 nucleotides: TGTGCCAGCAGCCAGGAACGTTTAAGCACTGAAGCTTTCTTT. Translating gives CASSQERLSTEAFF.

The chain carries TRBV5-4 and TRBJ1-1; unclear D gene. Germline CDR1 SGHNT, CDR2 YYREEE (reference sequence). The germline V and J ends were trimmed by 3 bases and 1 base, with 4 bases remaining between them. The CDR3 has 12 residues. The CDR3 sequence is CASSSGNTEAFF. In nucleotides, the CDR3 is TGTGCCAGCAGCTCGGGGAACACTGAAGCTTTCTTT. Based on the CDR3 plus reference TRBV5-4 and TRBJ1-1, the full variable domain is ETGVTQSPTHLIKTRGQQVTLRCSSQSGHNTVSWYQQALGQGPQFIFQYYREEENGRGNFPPRFSGLQFPNYSSELNVNALELDDSALYLCASSSGNTEAFFGQGTRLTVV.